The rows below give T cell receptor beta chains drawn from one sample of a study of blood T cell repertoires in COVID-19. This table comes from immunoSEQ multiplex PCR, and its TCRdb copy is limited to in-frame clones, with some not included. The sample lists around 200,000 clones; about 80% were seen once. The specimen was peripheral blood. These TCRs come from a woman aged 40 to 55 with active or convalescent COVID-19. CDR3s include the opening cysteine and the closing phenylalanine or tryptophan. The D gene is left open where the match is weak. The size field is filled for only some rows; it gives once, few, many or a size class.

v_gene	j_gene	abundance	d_gene	CDR3aa	CDR3nt
TRBV7-2	TRBJ1-6	.	TRBD1	CASSLIRGPDSPLHF	TGTGCCAGCAGCTTAATTAGGGGGCCGGATTCACCCCTCCACTTT
TRBV7-9	TRBJ1-2	few	TRBD1	CASSVRQGAGGYTF	TGTGCCAGCAGCGTTCGACAGGGGGCTGGTGGCTACACCTTC
TRBV3-1/TRBV3-2	TRBJ1-1	.	.	CASSQDHRRTTYTEAFF	TGTGCCAGCAGCCAAGATCATCGAAGGACAACCTACACTGAAGCTTTCTTT
TRBV5-1	TRBJ2-5	.	.	CASSLLDRSQETQYF	TGCGCCAGCAGCTTGCTTGACAGGAGTCAAGAGACCCAGTACTTC
TRBV6-7	TRBJ2-1	.	TRBD2	CASSEPPGTRPQSSYNEQFF	TGTGCCAGCAGTGAGCCACCCGGGACTAGGCCCCAGAGCTCCTACAATGAGCAGTTCTTC
TRBV12-5	TRBJ1-5	.	.	CASGLVGRVGRQPQHF	TGTGCTAGTGGTTTGGTAGGCAGGGTCGGTCGTCAGCCCCAGCATTTT
TRBV25-1	TRBJ2-5	.	TRBD2	CASSESSSGRALRETQYF	TGTGCCAGCAGTGAATCCTCTAGCGGGAGGGCTCTTAGGGAGACCCAGTACTTC
TRBV14	TRBJ1-1	.	TRBD1	CASTPTDRVKVSAFF	TGTGCCAGCACCCCAACGGACAGGGTCAAAGTATCTGCTTTCTTT
TRBV15	TRBJ1-1	.	.	CATSLTETEAFF	TGTGCCACCAGCCTAACAGAAACTGAAGCTTTCTTT
TRBV9	TRBJ2-2	.	.	CASSVGSGGVTGFTGELFF	TGTGCCAGCAGCGTAGGATCGGGGGGCGTTACTGGTTTCACCGGGGAGCTGTTTTTT
TRBV5-6	TRBJ1-2	once	TRBD1	CASSRDRGPGYTF	TGTGCCAGCAGCCGGGACAGGGGGCCCGGCTACACCTTC
TRBV11-3	TRBJ2-7	.	.	CASSPSPGGGAYEQYF	TGTGCCAGCAGCCCATCACCCGGGGGAGGAGCCTACGAGCAGTACTTC
TRBV28	TRBJ1-6	once	TRBD1	CASTLLQGENNSPLHF	TGTGCCAGCACTTTACTACAGGGGGAGAATAATTCACCCCTCCACTTT
TRBV4-1	TRBJ1-6	.	TRBD1	CASSQTWTGADSPLHF	TGCGCCAGCAGCCAAACCTGGACAGGGGCGGATTCACCCCTCCACTTT
TRBV7-3	TRBJ2-3	.	.	CASSLGGSGDTQYF	TGTGCCAGCAGCTTAGGAGGGTCCGGCGATACGCAGTATTTT
TRBV9	TRBJ2-1	.	.	CASSGRLESFNEQFF	TGTGCCAGCAGCGGAAGACTAGAATCCTTCAATGAGCAGTTCTTC
TRBV10-1	TRBJ1-1	.	TRBD1	CASRTGVNTEAFF	TGCGCCAGCCGGACAGGGGTGAACACTGAAGCTTTCTTT
TRBV7-9	TRBJ1-2	once	.	CASSPGTGPYGYTF	TGTGCCAGCAGCCCTGGCACAGGGCCCTATGGCTACACCTTC
TRBV2	TRBJ1-2	once	.	CASSGDGQGTGYTF	TGTGCCAGCAGCGGCGACGGGCAGGGGACCGGCTACACCTTC
TRBV7-9	TRBJ2-1	few	.	CASGLYNEQFF	TGTGCCAGTGGACTATACAATGAGCAGTTCTTC
TRBV19	TRBJ1-4	.	.	CASSINGGNEKLFF	TGTGCCAGTAGTATTAATGGGGGGAATGAAAAACTGTTTTTT
TRBV30	TRBJ1-2	.	.	CAWSVAERGYTF	TGTGCCTGGAGTGTAGCGGAACGTGGCTACACCTTC
TRBV18	TRBJ2-1	.	TRBD2	CASSPGLAASYNEQFF	TGTGCCAGCTCACCGGGACTAGCGGCCTCCTACAATGAGCAGTTCTTC
TRBV29-1	TRBJ2-3	.	TRBD2	CSVGTSGVVLGTDTQYF	TGCAGCGTGGGGACTAGCGGGGTAGTATTAGGCACAGATACGCAGTATTTT
TRBV2	TRBJ1-4	once	.	CASSERGGEKLFF	TGTGCCAGCAGTGAAAGGGGGGGGGAAAAACTGTTTTTT
TRBV12-3/TRBV12-4	TRBJ1-5	.	.	CASSLARQPQHF	TGTGCCAGCAGTTTAGCGCGTCAGCCCCAGCATTTT
TRBV4-2	TRBJ2-1	.	.	CASSQRGFTLNEQFF	TGTGCCAGCAGCCAAAGGGGCTTCACACTGAATGAGCAGTTCTTC
TRBV19	TRBJ2-1	.	.	CASHSGYNEQFF	TGTGCCAGCCACAGCGGTTACAATGAGCAGTTCTTC
TRBV27	TRBJ1-1	.	TRBD1	CASSSGNRGNTEAFF	TGTGCCAGCAGTTCTGGGAACAGGGGAAACACTGAAGCTTTCTTT
TRBV28	TRBJ1-6	.	.	CASSRSTGSYNSPLHF	TGTGCCAGCAGTCGGTCGACAGGCTCCTATAATTCACCCCTCCACTTT
TRBV9	TRBJ1-4	.	.	CASSVAGTPNEKLFF	TGTGCCAGCAGCGTCGCCGGGACACCAAATGAAAAACTGTTTTTT
TRBV10-3	TRBJ1-2	.	.	CAISDPSDVYGYTF	TGTGCCATCAGTGATCCTAGCGATGTCTATGGCTACACCTTC
TRBV28	TRBJ1-2	.	.	CARDGEGYTF	TGTGCCAGAGACGGGGAAGGCTACACCTTC
TRBV3-1/TRBV3-2	TRBJ1-6	few	TRBD1	CASSQDWDRGQAPLHF	TGTGCCAGCAGCCAAGATTGGGACAGGGGGCAGGCACCCCTCCACTTT
TRBV5-4	TRBJ2-5	.	TRBD2	CASSTGTSSTQETQYF	TGTGCCAGCAGCACCGGGACTAGCAGTACCCAAGAGACCCAGTACTTC
TRBV24-1	TRBJ2-5	once	TRBD2	CATSGTSGGVETQYF	TGTGCCACCAGCGGGACTAGCGGGGGGGTAGAGACCCAGTACTTC
TRBV7-2	TRBJ1-2	few	TRBD1	CASSDIWTGGYGYTF	TGTGCCAGCAGCGACATCTGGACAGGCGGCTATGGCTACACCTTC
TRBV14	TRBJ1-1	.	TRBD1	CASSHSRGRGEAFF	TGTGCCAGCAGCCACTCCAGGGGGCGCGGTGAAGCTTTCTTT
TRBV5-5	TRBJ1-5	.	.	CASSLAGTPNQPQHF	TGTGCCAGCAGCTTGGCGGGGACACCCAATCAGCCCCAGCATTTT
TRBV24-1	TRBJ1-4	.	.	CATSDPDREKLFF	TGTGCCACCAGTGACCCCGACAGGGAAAAACTGTTTTTT